This is a list of T cell receptor beta chains from one sample in a study of read filtering for tumor transcriptome and immune sequencing. TCRdb passed the reads through MiXCR, listing each CDR3 protein once. The data contain about 47,000 distinct CDR3 sequences, 10% to 15% of them seen just once; the ten biggest clones take up about 14%. Sequenced sample: a population of CD138-negative cells sorted from bone marrow. The receptors originated from a donor at least 40 years old with multiple myeloma. The CDR3 runs from the conserved cysteine through the conserved F or W. D genes are given only for firm matches. Size is stated for part of the rows, as once, few or many counts, or as a class when the clone is expanded.

clone_size	j_call	v_call	d_call	cdr3_nt	cdr3_aa
many	TRBJ1-1	TRBV18	.	TGTGCCAGCTCCCGGACGGCGAACACTGAAGCTTTCTTT	CASSRTANTEAFF
many	TRBJ1-2	TRBV7-9	TRBD1	TGTGCCAGTACGAATCCGGGACAGGGTAACTATGGCTACACCTTC	CASTNPGQGNYGYTF
many	TRBJ2-7	TRBV20-1	TRBD2	TGCAGTGCTCCACGGGCGGCTAGCGGGAGGTTCTCCTACGAGCAGTACTTC	CSAPRAASGRFSYEQYF
many	TRBJ1-6	TRBV2	.	TGTGCCAGCCTCCCGACAGAAAATTCACCCCTCCACTTT	CASLPTENSPLHF
many	TRBJ2-3	TRBV6-2/TRBV6-3	TRBD2	TGTGCCAGCAGTTACTCGAGAAGCGGGACCGCAGATACGCAGTATTTT	CASSYSRSGTADTQYF
many	TRBJ2-1	TRBV18	.	TGTGCCAGCTCACCACCAAATAGGGCTGAGCAGTTCTTC	CASSPPNRAEQFF
many	TRBJ1-1	TRBV7-9	.	TGTGCCAGCAGCCTAACGTTCCCGAACACTGAAGCTTTCTTT	CASSLTFPNTEAFF
many	TRBJ1-1	TRBV4-3	.	TGCGCCAGCAGCCAAGACACGGCGAACACTGAAGCTTTCTTT	CASSQDTANTEAFF
many	TRBJ2-1	TRBV13	TRBD2	TGTGCCAGCGGGAGGGAGGGCCGGGAGCAGTTCTTC	CASGREGREQFF
many	TRBJ1-5	TRBV27	.	TGTGCCAGCAGTTGGGACCGAGGACAGCCCCAGCATTTT	CASSWDRGQPQHF
once	TRBJ1-5	TRBV12-3/TRBV12-4	.	TGTGCCAGCAGTTCCCGGCAGGGAGCCGATTATAACAATCAGCCCCAGCACTTT	CASSSRQGADYNNQPQHF
many	TRBJ2-5	TRBV3-1	.	TGTGCCAGCAGCCTACCCAAAGCTAGCCGAGAGACCCAGTACTTC	CASSLPKASRETQYF
few	TRBJ2-7	TRBV20-1	TRBD2	TGCAGTGCGGAAACGGGGGGGTCCCCCTACGAGCAGTACTTC	CSAETGGSPYEQYF
.	TRBJ2-1	TRBV6-2/TRBV6-3	.	TGTACCAGCCGGGCAGGGATAGCGGCCTCCTACAAAGAGCAGTTCTTC	CTSRAGIAASYKEQFF
many	TRBJ2-7	TRBV11-3	.	TGTGCCAGCAGCCCCAGACAGGAATGGGCCGACGAGCAGTACTTC	CASSPRQEWADEQYF
many	TRBJ2-7	TRBV29-1	TRBD1	TGCAGCGTTTTACTACCCTTCGGACAGGGGGTCGCCTACGAGCAGTACTTC	CSVLLPFGQGVAYEQYF
many	TRBJ2-7	TRBV5-1	.	TGCGCCAGCAGCTTGGAGGGTTTCGGCTACGAGCAGTACTTC	CASSLEGFGYEQYF
medium-sized	TRBJ1-1	TRBV5-6	.	TGTGCCAGCAGCTTGTTGAGGGGCACTGAAGCTTTCTTT	CASSLLRGTEAFF
few	TRBJ2-7	TRBV28	TRBD1	TGTGCCAGCAGTTTATTGGGACAGATCTACGAGCAGTACTTC	CASSLLGQIYEQYF
many	TRBJ2-3	TRBV5-6	TRBD2	TGTGCCAGCACCGACACAGGACTAGCGGGTGGTACAGATACGCAGTATTTT	CASTDTGLAGGTDTQYF
many	TRBJ1-1	TRBV6-2/TRBV6-3	.	TGTGCCAGCAGTCGAGGACAGAAAGCTTTCTTT	CASSRGQKAFF
many	TRBJ1-5	TRBV7-8	.	TGTGCCAGCAGCTTAGAAGGACAGACAAATCAGCCCCAGCATTTT	CASSLEGQTNQPQHF
many	TRBJ1-2	TRBV20-1	.	TGCAGTGCTAGAGCAGGAGATCTCTTCGGCTACACCTTC	CSARAGDLFGYTF
many	TRBJ2-1	TRBV3-1	.	TGTGCCAGCAGCCCCAATCAGGTTCTTGGCAATGAGCAGTTCTTC	CASSPNQVLGNEQFF
medium-sized	TRBJ2-3	TRBV20-1	TRBD1	TGCAGCCCCCTCGACCGGGACAGGACGCCAGATACGCAGTATTTT	CSPLDRDRTPDTQYF
many	TRBJ2-6	TRBV12-3/TRBV12-4	.	TGTGCCAGCAGTTTCTTTGGGGGCTCTGGGGCCAACGTCCTGACTTTC	CASSFFGGSGANVLTF
many	TRBJ1-1	TRBV18	.	TGTGCCAGCTCACCACAAACAGGAAACACTGAAGCTTTCTTT	CASSPQTGNTEAFF
many	TRBJ2-7	TRBV2	TRBD2	TGTGCCAGCAGCGGTGGGACTAGCAGGGAGCAGTACTTC	CASSGGTSREQYF
many	TRBJ2-3	TRBV6-1	.	TGTGCCAGCAGCCTTGCTAGCGGCACAGATACGCAGTATTTT	CASSLASGTDTQYF
few	TRBJ2-5	TRBV7-2	.	TGTGCCAGCAGCCCTAGGCGGACGGGGGAGACCCAGTACTTC	CASSPRRTGETQYF
many	TRBJ2-3	TRBV9	TRBD2	TGTGCCAGCAGCGCACTAGCGGGAAGCACAGATACGCAGTATTTT	CASSALAGSTDTQYF
few	TRBJ2-7	TRBV5-1	TRBD1	TGCGCCAGCAGCGCCTGGACAGGCCTCTCCTACGAGCAGTACTTC	CASSAWTGLSYEQYF
many	TRBJ2-1	TRBV2	TRBD2	TGTGCCAGCAGTCCACTAGCGATACATTACAATGAGCAGTTCTTC	CASSPLAIHYNEQFF
many	TRBJ2-5	TRBV6-5	TRBD2	TGTGCCAGCAGTCTAGCGGGAGTGGAGGAGACCCAGTACTTC	CASSLAGVEETQYF
.	TRBJ2-2	TRBV5-1	TRBD1	TGCGCCAGCAGCCAGGGACAGGGGAGCACCGGGGAGCTGTTTTTT	CASSQGQGSTGELFF
medium-sized	TRBJ2-1	TRBV10-3	TRBD1	TGCGCCAGCAGTGATTGGACAGGGGACAATGAGCAGTTCTTC	CASSDWTGDNEQFF
many	TRBJ2-5	TRBV29-1	TRBD2	TGCAGCGTCGACGGACTAGCCGGAGAGACCCAGTACTTC	CSVDGLAGETQYF
few	TRBJ2-5	TRBV6-2/TRBV6-3	.	TGTGCCAGCAGTTACCGCCGATCCGCAAACGGACTTCAAGAGACCCAGTACTTC	CASSYRRSANGLQETQYF
few	TRBJ2-7	TRBV3-1	.	TGTGCCGGCAGTCTTGGTTTCTCGGGGGTACCCTACGAGCAGTACTTC	CAGSLGFSGVPYEQYF
many	TRBJ1-1	TRBV7-8	.	TGTGCCAGCAGCTTTAACAAGAACACTGAAGCTTTCTTT	CASSFNKNTEAFF
many	TRBJ2-1	TRBV29-1	TRBD2	TGCAGCGTTGCTAGCGGGGATTGGAATGAGCAGTTCTTC	CSVASGDWNEQFF
many	TRBJ1-5	TRBV6-1	.	TGTGCCAGCAGTTTCGGGCGTCAGCCCCAGCATTTT	CASSFGRQPQHF
many	TRBJ1-1	TRBV6-5	TRBD1	TGTGCCAGCAGTTACTCGAGGGGGCGCACTGAAGCTTTCTTT	CASSYSRGRTEAFF
many	TRBJ1-2	TRBV27	TRBD1	TGTGCCAGCAGCGCAGACAGGGGGCGAACCTATGGCTACACCTTC	CASSADRGRTYGYTF
many	TRBJ1-1	TRBV7-3	.	TGTGCCAGCAGCCCGACAGCTCGTACCACAATGAACACTGAAGCTTTCTTT	CASSPTARTTMNTEAFF
many	TRBJ2-3	TRBV20-1	.	TGCAGTGCTAGCTGGGGAGTTAGCACAGATACGCAGTATTTT	CSASWGVSTDTQYF
few	TRBJ1-1	TRBV7-2	.	TGTGCCAGCAGCCCCCCGGCAGACACTGAAGCTTTCTTT	CASSPPADTEAFF
many	TRBJ1-5	TRBV20-1	TRBD1	TGCAGTGCTAGAGATCCGGGACAGGGATTCAGTCAGCCCCAGCATTTT	CSARDPGQGFSQPQHF
many	TRBJ1-2	TRBV7-2	TRBD1	TGTGCCAGCAGTACTACCCTAAGGACAGGGGTGGGCTATGGCTACACCTTC	CASSTTLRTGVGYGYTF
many	TRBJ2-3	TRBV10-3	.	TGTGCCACTACCAGCACAGATACGCAGTATTTT	CATTSTDTQYF
many	TRBJ2-6	TRBV11-2	.	TGTGCCAGCAGCCTACGAGTTATTATTTCGTCTGGGGCCAACGTCCTGACTTTC	CASSLRVIISSGANVLTF
many	TRBJ2-1	TRBV25-1	.	TGTGCCAGCAGCCGTGGAGGGTCAAACAATGAGCAGTTCTTC	CASSRGGSNNEQFF
few	TRBJ1-1	TRBV20-1	.	TGCAGTGCTTATGAGACGGGAGGCACTGAAGCTTTCTTT	CSAYETGGTEAFF
many	TRBJ2-5	TRBV10-2	.	TGCGCCAGCAGTCTGCAGGGGTTTACTGAGACCCAGTACTTC	CASSLQGFTETQYF
many	TRBJ2-1	TRBV4-1	TRBD1	TGCGCCAGCAGCCAGGGACAGGGGTCCGAGCAGTTCTTC	CASSQGQGSEQFF
many	TRBJ1-5	TRBV11-2	.	TGTGCCAGCAGCTATAGGGGAGGTTTGAATCAGCCCCAGCATTTT	CASSYRGGLNQPQHF
many	TRBJ2-6	TRBV19	.	TGTGCCAGTAGTATTCTGCGGGTCTCTGGGGCCAACGTCCTGACTTTC	CASSILRVSGANVLTF